The clone carrying this T cell receptor (beta chain) showed up just once. Its antigen is currently unknown. Whether given at about 4 or about 12 weeks, second doses were pooled. The entry originates in a study of T cell responses to AZD1222 COVID-19 vaccine. General study results and limits: The study identified only 6 or 7 AZD1222 recipients as seropositive at baseline. Mapped onto spike, vaccine-associated CD4 TCRs spanned it and were dominant at 160-218 and 743-854. Most donors were white British, females outnumbered males, and clonal diversity was possibly underestimated.

Assay: immunoSEQ multiplex PCR; the TCRdb copy retains only in-frame clones and omits some. Among 120,000 to 150,000 clones, approximately 90% were seen once, and the ten largest hold about 3.1%. The CDR3 contains 16 residues. The J segment lost 8 bases and the V segment lost 5 bases, leaving 12 bases of the junction unmatched. Germline V lookup: CDR1 MDHEN, CDR2 SYDVKM. The TCR was taken from an adult who received the AZD1222 COVID-19 vaccine. The chain joins TRBV28 to TRBJ1-4, with TRBD1 matching over 9 bases. The input for sequencing was peripheral blood, taken 28 days after the second AZD1222 dose. CDR3 in DNA: TGTGCCAGCAGTCCTCCTAACAGGGGGCTGGAGGAAAAACTGTTTTTT. Protein: CASSPPNRGLEEKLFF. The whole variable domain, remainder taken from reference TRBV28 and TRBJ1-4, is DVKVTQSSRYLVKRTGEKVFLECVQDMDHENMFWYRQDPGLGLRLIYFSYDVKMKEKGDIPEGYSVSREKKERFSLILESASTNQTSMYLCASSPPNRGLEEKLFFGSGTQLSVL.